These T cell receptor beta chains were read from a single sample in a study of blood T cell repertoires in COVID-19. Sequencing used immunoSEQ multiplex PCR; TCRdb keeps in-frame clones, though not all of them. Of around 94,000 clones listed, around 73% are singletons. Sequenced material: peripheral blood. Receptors were obtained from a man aged 60-69 years with active or convalescent COVID-19. CDR3s include the opening cysteine and the closing phenylalanine or tryptophan. The order of the fields is D gene, clone size, J gene, V gene, CDR3 protein, CDR3 DNA. D genes are given only for firm matches. Clone sizes are given selectively: once, few, many, or a class where the clone is expanded.

d_gene: NA
abundance: once
j_gene: TRBJ2-1
v_gene: TRBV23-1
CDR3aa: CASSPHGYNEQFF
CDR3nt: TGCGCCAGCAGTCCCCACGGGTACAATGAGCAGTTCTTC

d_gene: NA
abundance: NA
j_gene: TRBJ1-2
v_gene: TRBV6-5
CDR3aa: CASTLTGPNYGYTF
CDR3nt: TGTGCCAGCACTCTGACAGGCCCTAACTATGGCTACACCTTC

d_gene: TRBD2
abundance: NA
j_gene: TRBJ2-7
v_gene: TRBV7-3
CDR3aa: CASSLHSGRADEQYF
CDR3nt: TGTGCCAGCAGCTTACACAGCGGGAGGGCCGACGAGCAGTACTTC

d_gene: NA
abundance: once
j_gene: TRBJ2-1
v_gene: TRBV24-1
CDR3aa: CATSVPGGDEQFF
CDR3nt: TGTGCCACCAGTGTCCCCGGAGGGGATGAGCAGTTCTTC

d_gene: NA
abundance: NA
j_gene: TRBJ1-6
v_gene: TRBV28
CDR3aa: CASSLKAGSPNSPLHF
CDR3nt: TGTGCCAGCAGTTTAAAAGCAGGCAGCCCGAATTCACCCCTCCACTTT

d_gene: NA
abundance: NA
j_gene: TRBJ1-6
v_gene: TRBV11-3
CDR3aa: CASSQGNLGNSPLHF
CDR3nt: TGTGCCAGCAGCCAGGGGAATTTGGGGAATTCACCCCTCCACTTT

d_gene: NA
abundance: NA
j_gene: TRBJ2-5
v_gene: TRBV7-2
CDR3aa: CASSLGTGETQYF
CDR3nt: TGTGCCAGCAGCCTAGGGACGGGGGAGACCCAGTACTTC

d_gene: TRBD1
abundance: NA
j_gene: TRBJ2-5
v_gene: TRBV6-1
CDR3aa: CASSRGQGRETQYF
CDR3nt: TGTGCCAGCAGTCGCGGACAGGGCCGAGAGACCCAGTACTTC

d_gene: TRBD2
abundance: NA
j_gene: TRBJ2-3
v_gene: TRBV18
CDR3aa: CASSRSGSPFLILTDTQYF
CDR3nt: TGTGCCAGCTCAAGAAGCGGGAGTCCGTTTCTAATTCTCACAGATACGCAGTATTTT

d_gene: NA
abundance: NA
j_gene: TRBJ1-2
v_gene: TRBV28
CDR3aa: CASSWGRGQGYTF
CDR3nt: TGTGCCAGCAGTTGGGGGCGGGGGCAAGGCTACACCTTC

d_gene: NA
abundance: NA
j_gene: TRBJ2-7
v_gene: TRBV2
CDR3aa: CASKSWAPPDEQYF
CDR3nt: TGTGCCAGCAAGTCCTGGGCCCCACCTGACGAGCAGTACTTC

d_gene: NA
abundance: once
j_gene: TRBJ1-2
v_gene: TRBV2
CDR3aa: CASSTTGDGYTF
CDR3nt: TGTGCCAGCAGTACGACAGGAGATGGCTACACCTTC

d_gene: TRBD2
abundance: NA
j_gene: TRBJ2-3
v_gene: TRBV6-5
CDR3aa: CASSLSGTSGRDTQYF
CDR3nt: TGTGCCAGCAGTTTGTCCGGGACTAGCGGGAGAGATACGCAGTATTTT

d_gene: NA
abundance: NA
j_gene: TRBJ1-2
v_gene: TRBV2
CDR3aa: CASSEESSYTF
CDR3nt: TGTGCCAGCAGTGAAGAGAGCTCCTACACCTTC

d_gene: NA
abundance: NA
j_gene: TRBJ1-3
v_gene: TRBV18
CDR3aa: CASSPTLQGLGGNTIYF
CDR3nt: TGTGCCAGCTCACCTACCCTCCAGGGGCTGGGTGGAAACACCATATATTTT

d_gene: TRBD1
abundance: NA
j_gene: TRBJ1-4
v_gene: TRBV7-2
CDR3aa: CASSPEGTANEKLFF
CDR3nt: TGTGCCAGCAGCCCAGAGGGGACAGCTAATGAAAAACTGTTTTTT

d_gene: NA
abundance: once
j_gene: TRBJ1-1
v_gene: TRBV28
CDR3aa: CASSLGGAEDTEAFF
CDR3nt: TGTGCCAGCAGTTTGGGCGGGGCAGAGGACACTGAAGCTTTCTTT

d_gene: NA
abundance: NA
j_gene: TRBJ1-5
v_gene: TRBV6-2/TRBV6-3
CDR3aa: CASSYLSRDQPQHF
CDR3nt: TGTGCCAGCAGTTACTTATCCAGGGATCAGCCCCAGCATTTT

d_gene: TRBD2
abundance: NA
j_gene: TRBJ2-3
v_gene: TRBV7-8
CDR3aa: CASSQGPSGSATDTQYF
CDR3nt: TGTGCCAGCAGCCAGGGCCCTAGCGGGAGCGCCACAGATACGCAGTATTTT

d_gene: NA
abundance: few
j_gene: TRBJ2-7
v_gene: TRBV6-1
CDR3aa: CASSDAQGPYEQYF
CDR3nt: TGTGCCAGCAGTGACGCGCAGGGCCCCTACGAGCAGTACTTC

d_gene: NA
abundance: once
j_gene: TRBJ2-4
v_gene: TRBV5-4
CDR3aa: CASSPTGGKNIQYF
CDR3nt: TGTGCCAGCAGCCCGACAGGTGGCAAAAACATTCAGTACTTC

d_gene: TRBD1
abundance: NA
j_gene: TRBJ1-3
v_gene: TRBV15
CDR3aa: CATSSGQGYGNTIYF
CDR3nt: TGTGCCACCAGCAGTGGACAGGGTTATGGAAACACCATATATTTT

d_gene: TRBD2
abundance: NA
j_gene: TRBJ2-7
v_gene: TRBV19
CDR3aa: CASRKAGGSYEQYF
CDR3nt: TGTGCCAGTAGAAAAGCGGGAGGGTCCTACGAGCAGTACTTC

d_gene: NA
abundance: NA
j_gene: TRBJ2-6
v_gene: TRBV6-1
CDR3aa: CASSEAVYRYSGANVLTF
CDR3nt: TGTGCCAGCAGTGAAGCGGTTTACAGGTACTCTGGGGCCAACGTCCTGACTTTC

d_gene: NA
abundance: NA
j_gene: TRBJ2-2
v_gene: TRBV11-3
CDR3aa: CASKSGRANTGELFF
CDR3nt: TGTGCCAGCAAATCAGGGCGCGCGAACACCGGGGAGCTGTTTTTT

d_gene: TRBD1
abundance: NA
j_gene: TRBJ1-2
v_gene: TRBV20-1
CDR3aa: CSASTDRVKSVAGYTF
CDR3nt: TGCAGTGCTAGTACTGACAGGGTAAAATCCGTAGCTGGCTACACCTTC

d_gene: TRBD1
abundance: NA
j_gene: TRBJ2-2
v_gene: TRBV7-2
CDR3aa: CASSSTGQGFTGELFF
CDR3nt: TGTGCCAGCAGCTCCACCGGACAGGGATTCACCGGGGAGCTGTTTTTT

d_gene: NA
abundance: NA
j_gene: TRBJ1-1
v_gene: TRBV5-1
CDR3aa: CASSLDRHTEAFF
CDR3nt: TGCGCCAGCAGCTTGGACAGACACACTGAAGCTTTCTTT

d_gene: TRBD1
abundance: NA
j_gene: TRBJ2-3
v_gene: TRBV28
CDR3aa: CASSSPGTGGADTQYF
CDR3nt: TGTGCCAGCAGTTCCCCCGGGACAGGGGGCGCAGATACGCAGTATTTT

d_gene: TRBD2
abundance: NA
j_gene: TRBJ2-3
v_gene: TRBV7-8
CDR3aa: CASSPTMGGLAVTDTQYF
CDR3nt: TGTGCCAGCAGCCCCACGATGGGGGGACTAGCGGTCACAGATACGCAGTATTTT

d_gene: TRBD2
abundance: few
j_gene: TRBJ2-2
v_gene: TRBV15
CDR3aa: CATSRDQSAGVTGELFF
CDR3nt: TGTGCCACCAGCAGAGATCAGTCAGCGGGAGTCACCGGGGAGCTGTTTTTT

d_gene: TRBD2
abundance: NA
j_gene: TRBJ2-1
v_gene: TRBV11-2
CDR3aa: CASSRTSGALQEQFF
CDR3nt: TGTGCCAGCAGCCGGACTAGCGGTGCTCTACAGGAGCAGTTCTTC

d_gene: TRBD2
abundance: few
j_gene: TRBJ2-2
v_gene: TRBV7-3
CDR3aa: CASSYTGGATGELFF
CDR3nt: TGTGCCAGCAGCTACACGGGGGGGGCCACCGGGGAGCTGTTTTTT

d_gene: NA
abundance: NA
j_gene: TRBJ1-2
v_gene: TRBV11-2
CDR3aa: CASSLGYRNGYTF
CDR3nt: TGTGCCAGCAGCTTAGGTTACAGGAATGGCTACACCTTC

d_gene: TRBD1
abundance: NA
j_gene: TRBJ2-5
v_gene: TRBV18
CDR3aa: CASSQNRGQETQYF
CDR3nt: TGTGCCAGCTCACAAAACAGGGGGCAAGAGACCCAGTACTTC

d_gene: TRBD2
abundance: NA
j_gene: TRBJ2-3
v_gene: TRBV24-1
CDR3aa: CATSDHLTSGRTDTQYF
CDR3nt: TGTGCCACCAGTGATCACTTGACTAGCGGAAGAACAGATACGCAGTATTTT

d_gene: TRBD1
abundance: NA
j_gene: TRBJ1-2
v_gene: TRBV6-5
CDR3aa: CASSSGTVNFF
CDR3nt: TGTGCCAGCAGTTCCGGGACAGTCAACTTCTTC

d_gene: NA
abundance: NA
j_gene: TRBJ1-1
v_gene: TRBV7-9
CDR3aa: CASRSSGEATEAFF
CDR3nt: TGTGCCAGCCGCTCTTCTGGAGAGGCGACTGAAGCTTTCTTT

d_gene: NA
abundance: NA
j_gene: TRBJ2-7
v_gene: TRBV10-3
CDR3aa: CAISDQNYEQYF
CDR3nt: TGTGCCATCAGTGACCAAAACTACGAGCAGTACTTC

d_gene: TRBD1
abundance: once
j_gene: TRBJ1-3
v_gene: TRBV5-6
CDR3aa: CASRGTGFSGNTIYF
CDR3nt: TGTGCCAGCAGGGGGACAGGTTTCTCTGGAAACACCATATATTTT

d_gene: NA
abundance: NA
j_gene: TRBJ2-3
v_gene: TRBV3-1/TRBV3-2
CDR3aa: CASSQSISSVRGPQYF
CDR3nt: TGTGCCAGCAGCCAATCTATTTCTAGCGTGAGGGGACCGCAGTATTTT

d_gene: TRBD1
abundance: NA
j_gene: TRBJ2-2
v_gene: TRBV11-3
CDR3aa: CASTNSGTASGELFF
CDR3nt: TGTGCCTCCACGAATTCCGGGACAGCCAGCGGGGAGCTGTTTTTT